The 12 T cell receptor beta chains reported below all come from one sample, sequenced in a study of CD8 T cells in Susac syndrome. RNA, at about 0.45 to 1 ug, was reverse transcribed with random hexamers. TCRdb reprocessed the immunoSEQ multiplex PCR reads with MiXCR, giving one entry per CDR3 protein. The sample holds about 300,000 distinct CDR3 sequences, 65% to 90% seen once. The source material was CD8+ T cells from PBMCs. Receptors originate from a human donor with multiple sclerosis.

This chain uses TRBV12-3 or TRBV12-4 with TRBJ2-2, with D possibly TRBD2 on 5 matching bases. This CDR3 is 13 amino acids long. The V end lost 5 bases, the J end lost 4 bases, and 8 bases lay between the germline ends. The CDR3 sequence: CASSSEGTGELFF. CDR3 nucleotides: TGTGCCAGCAGTAGCGAGGGCACCGGGGAGCTGTTTTTT.

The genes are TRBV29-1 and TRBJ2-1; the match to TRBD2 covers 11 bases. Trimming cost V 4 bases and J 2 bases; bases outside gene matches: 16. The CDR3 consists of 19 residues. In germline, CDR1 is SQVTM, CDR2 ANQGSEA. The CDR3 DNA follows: TGCAGCGTTGCTCCGGGACTAGCGGCACCCGGGGGGGCCTACAATGAGCAGTTCTTC. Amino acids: CSVAPGLAAPGGAYNEQFF.

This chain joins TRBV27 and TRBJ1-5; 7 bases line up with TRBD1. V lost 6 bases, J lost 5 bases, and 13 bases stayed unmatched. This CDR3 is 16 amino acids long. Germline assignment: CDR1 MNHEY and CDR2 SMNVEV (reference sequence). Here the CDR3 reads CASSLKGRGGHQPQHF. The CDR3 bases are TGTGCCAGCAGCCTTAAAGGCAGGGGGGGGCATCAGCCCCAGCATTTT.

The CDR3 protein is CASSSLAETSYEQYF. CDR3 coding DNA: TGTGCCAGCAGCTCATTAGCGGAGACCTCCTACGAGCAGTACTTC. The chain has TRBV7-9 and TRBJ2-7, with a tentative D call TRBD2 (6 bases). From germline, CDR1 is SEHNR and CDR2 FQNEAQ (reference sequence). V lost 4 bases, J lost 0 bases, and 13 bases lay in between. The CDR3 consists of 15 residues.

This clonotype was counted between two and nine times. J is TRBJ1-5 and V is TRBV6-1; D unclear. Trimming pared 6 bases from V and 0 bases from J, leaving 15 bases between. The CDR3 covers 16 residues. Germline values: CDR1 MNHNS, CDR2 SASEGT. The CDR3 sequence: CASSPGGEYSNQPQHF. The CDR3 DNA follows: TGTGCCAGCAGCCCGGGAGGAGAATATAGCAATCAGCCCCAGCATTTT.

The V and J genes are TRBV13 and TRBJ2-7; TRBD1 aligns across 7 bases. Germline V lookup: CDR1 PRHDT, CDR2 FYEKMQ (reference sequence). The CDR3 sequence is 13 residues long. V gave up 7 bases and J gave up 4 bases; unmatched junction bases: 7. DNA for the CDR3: TGTGCCAGCACCGGGACAGTTGGTTACGAGCAGTACTTC. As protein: CASTGTVGYEQYF. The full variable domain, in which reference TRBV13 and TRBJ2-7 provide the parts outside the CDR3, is AAGVIQSPRHLIKEKRETATLKCYPIPRHDTVYWYQQGPGQDPQFLISFYEKMQSDKGSIPDRFSAQQFSDYHSELNMSSLELGDSALYFCASTGTVGYEQYFGPGTRLTVT.

The CDR3 reads CASSWDGIEQFF. The CDR3 DNA sequence: TGTGCCAGCAGTTGGGACGGAATTGAGCAGTTCTTC. V is TRBV5-5 and J is TRBJ2-1; D might be TRBD1 or TRBD2, each matching 5 bases. This CDR3 is built from 12 residues. With 5 bases removed from V and 9 bases from J, the gap between germline ends came to 12 bases. Germline CDR1 and CDR2: SGHKS and YYEKEE (reference sequence).

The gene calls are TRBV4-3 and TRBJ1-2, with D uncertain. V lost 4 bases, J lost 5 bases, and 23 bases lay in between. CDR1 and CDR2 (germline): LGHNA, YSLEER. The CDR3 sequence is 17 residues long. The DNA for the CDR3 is TGCGCCAGCAGCCCCTCATCTGTCGCGGGAAGAGATTATGGCTACACCTTC. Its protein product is CASSPSSVAGRDYGYTF.

In nucleotides, the CDR3 is TGTGCCAGCAGCTCCATACTAGGGGTCATAGGGGAGACCCAGTACTTC. It encodes CASSSILGVIGETQYF. V and J are TRBV5-5 and TRBJ2-5; D tentatively reads TRBD1 or TRBD2 (5 bases each). Trimming took off 3 bases at V and 5 bases at J, with 20 bases between the two ends. Germline values: CDR1 SGHKS, CDR2 YYEKEE (reference sequence). The CDR3 extends over 16 amino acids.

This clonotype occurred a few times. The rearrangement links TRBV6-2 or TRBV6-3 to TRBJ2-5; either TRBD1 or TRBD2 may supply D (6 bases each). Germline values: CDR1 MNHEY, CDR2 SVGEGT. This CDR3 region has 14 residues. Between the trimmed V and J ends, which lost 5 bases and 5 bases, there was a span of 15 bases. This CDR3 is CASSDRGRIETQYF. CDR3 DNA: TGTGCCAGCAGTGACCGGGGGCGAATCGAGACCCAGTACTTC.

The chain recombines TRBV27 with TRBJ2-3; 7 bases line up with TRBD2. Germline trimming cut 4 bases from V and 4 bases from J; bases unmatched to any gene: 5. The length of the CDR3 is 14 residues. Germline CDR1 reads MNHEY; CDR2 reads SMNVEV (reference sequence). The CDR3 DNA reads TGTGCCAGCAGTTCCGGACTAGTCCCAGATACGCAGTATTTT. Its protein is CASSSGLVPDTQYF.

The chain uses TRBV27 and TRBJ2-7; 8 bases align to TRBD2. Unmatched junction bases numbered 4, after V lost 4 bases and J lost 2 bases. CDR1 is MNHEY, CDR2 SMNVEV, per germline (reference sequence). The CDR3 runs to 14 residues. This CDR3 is CASSSGLEPYEQYF. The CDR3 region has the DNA TGTGCCAGCAGTTCGGGACTAGAACCCTACGAGCAGTACTTC.